This TCR beta chain was retrieved from a study of read filtering for tumor transcriptome and immune sequencing. This clonotype was detected only a few times. This library used roughly 430 ng RNA and molecular barcoded adaptors spanning alpha/delta and beta/gamma chains. MiXCR was run by TCRdb on the reads, yielding one entry per CDR3 protein. The data hold roughly 68,000 distinct CDR3 sequences, with approximately 15% observed a single time. The V and J ends lost 4 bases and 4 bases respectively, with 10 bases between them. Germline loops: CDR1 ENHRY, CDR2 SYGVKD. This CDR3 is built from 13 residues. The source of this sequence is a donor at least 40 years old with multiple myeloma. Sequenced material: a population of CD138-negative cells sorted from bone marrow. V and J are TRBV10-3 and TRBJ1-1; D may be TRBD1 (5 bases). The CDR3 sequence is CAISGEGSTEAFF. In nucleotides, the CDR3 is TGTGCCATCAGTGGGGAGGGGAGCACTGAAGCTTTCTTT.